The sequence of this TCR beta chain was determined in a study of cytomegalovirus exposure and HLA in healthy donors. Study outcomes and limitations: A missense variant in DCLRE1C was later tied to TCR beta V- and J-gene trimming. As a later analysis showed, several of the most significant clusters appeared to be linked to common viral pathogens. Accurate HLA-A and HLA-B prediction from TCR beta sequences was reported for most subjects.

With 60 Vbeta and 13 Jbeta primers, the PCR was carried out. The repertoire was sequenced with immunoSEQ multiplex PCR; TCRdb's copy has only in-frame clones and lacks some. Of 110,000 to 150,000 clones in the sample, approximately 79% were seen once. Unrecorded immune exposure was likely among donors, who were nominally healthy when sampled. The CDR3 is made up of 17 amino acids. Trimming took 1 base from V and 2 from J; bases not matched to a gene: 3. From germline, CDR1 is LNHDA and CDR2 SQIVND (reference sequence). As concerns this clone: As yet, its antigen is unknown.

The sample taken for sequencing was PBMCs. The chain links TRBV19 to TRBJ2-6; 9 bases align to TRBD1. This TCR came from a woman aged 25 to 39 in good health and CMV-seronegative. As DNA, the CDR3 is TGTGCCAGTAGTATAGGGACAGGGGCGGCTGGGGCCAACGTCCTGACTTTC. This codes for CASSIGTGAAGANVLTF. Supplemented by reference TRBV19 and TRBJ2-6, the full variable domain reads DGGITQSPKYLFRKEGQNVTLSCEQNLNHDAMYWYRQDPGQGLRLIYYSQIVNDFQKGDIAEGYSVSREKKESFPLTVTSAQKNPTAFYLCASSIGTGAAGANVLTFGAGSRLTVL.